This TCR beta chain derives from a study of shared clonotypes between healthy human individuals. This clone was seen just once. Its antigen is still unknown. Germline CDR1 and CDR2: SGHTA and FQGNSA. The CDR3 spans 16 residues. The trim removed 5 bases at V and 7 bases at J, leaving 14 bases unmatched. Sequencing used immunoSEQ multiplex PCR; TCRdb keeps in-frame clones, though not all of them. This sample has 2 million to 3 million clones; about 92% occur once, and the top ten carry roughly 0.15%. Overall study findings and caveats: Rarefaction showed that sequencing of sorted subsets was incomplete (despite large depth). Larger estimated richness was generally seen in naive subsets than in memory subsets.

It was into CD45RA+ naive and CD45RA-negative memory subsets that the CD4+ cells were split. Material for sequencing was naive CD4+ T cells sorted from blood. Subset of the sample: CD45RA+ positively selected. The genes are TRBV7-2 and TRBJ2-3; TRBD2 agrees at 8 bases. The source of this sequence is a man younger than 35 in good health. CDR3 region: CASSLREGLGSNTQYF. The CDR3 nucleotides are TGTGCCAGCAGCCTCCGGGAGGGGCTAGGTTCAAATACGCAGTATTTT.